This TCR beta chain was sequenced in a study of blood T cell repertoires in COVID-19. Study in general: Italy, Spain and the United States were the sources of the convalescent and acute COVID-19 samples. T cells, B-cell-depleted T cells, or PBMCs supplied cDNA or gDNA.

Germline-derived CDR1 and CDR2 are SQVTM and ANQGSEA. The CDR3 totals 17 residues. V lost 1 base and J lost 0, with 16 bases in between. Authors' methods: Amplification with reference gene primers provided the estimates of nucleated cell counts. TCRdb keeps only in-frame clones here, not all; method: immunoSEQ multiplex PCR. V and J calls and clone size follow that table, whereas D and trimming were derived from the DNA. The data contain around 150,000 clones, about three quarters of them singletons. The J gene is TRBJ1-3, the V gene TRBV29-1; D unclear. Sequenced sample: peripheral blood. This clonotype was sampled from a man in his 60s with acute or convalescent COVID-19. CDR3 DNA: TGCAGCGTTGAAGCCGAGGGCGCCATCCACTCTGGAAACACCATATATTTT. This encodes CSVEAEGAIHSGNTIYF.